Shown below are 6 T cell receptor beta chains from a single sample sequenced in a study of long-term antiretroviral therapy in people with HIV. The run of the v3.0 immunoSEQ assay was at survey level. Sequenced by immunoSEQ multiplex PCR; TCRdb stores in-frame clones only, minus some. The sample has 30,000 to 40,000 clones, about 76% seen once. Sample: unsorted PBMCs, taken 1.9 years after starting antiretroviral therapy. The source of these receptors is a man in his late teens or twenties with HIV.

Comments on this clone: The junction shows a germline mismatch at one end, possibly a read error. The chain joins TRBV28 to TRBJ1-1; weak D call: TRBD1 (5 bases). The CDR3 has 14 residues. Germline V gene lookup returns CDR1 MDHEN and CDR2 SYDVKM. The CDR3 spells CASSLSIGTTKAFF. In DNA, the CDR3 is TGTGCCAGCAGTTTATCGATTGGGACCACTAAAGCTTTCTTT.

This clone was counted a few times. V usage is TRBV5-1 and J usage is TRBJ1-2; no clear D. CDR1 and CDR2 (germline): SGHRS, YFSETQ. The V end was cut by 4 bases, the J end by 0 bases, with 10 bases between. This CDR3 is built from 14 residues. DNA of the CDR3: TGCGCCAGCAGCGCAGCGGGCACTAACTATGGCTACACCTTC. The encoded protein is CASSAAGTNYGYTF.

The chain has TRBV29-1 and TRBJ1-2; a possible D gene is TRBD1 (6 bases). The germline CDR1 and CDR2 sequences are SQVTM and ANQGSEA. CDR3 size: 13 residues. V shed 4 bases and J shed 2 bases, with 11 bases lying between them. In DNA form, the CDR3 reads TGCAGCGTTGCAGCAGGGGCGAACTATGGCTACACCTTC. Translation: CSVAAGANYGYTF.

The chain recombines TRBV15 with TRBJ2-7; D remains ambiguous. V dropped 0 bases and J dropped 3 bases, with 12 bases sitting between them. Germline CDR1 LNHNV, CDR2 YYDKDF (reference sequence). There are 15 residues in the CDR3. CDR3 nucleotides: TGTGCCACCAGCAGAGATCTCAGTTCAATCTACGAGCAGTACGTC. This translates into CATSRDLSSIYEQYV.

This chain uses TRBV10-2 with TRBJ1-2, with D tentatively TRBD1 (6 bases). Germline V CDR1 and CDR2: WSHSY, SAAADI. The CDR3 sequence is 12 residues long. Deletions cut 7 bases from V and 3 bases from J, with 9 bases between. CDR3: CASTGGDYGYTF. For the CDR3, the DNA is TGCGCCAGCACGGGGGGCGACTATGGCTACACCTTC.

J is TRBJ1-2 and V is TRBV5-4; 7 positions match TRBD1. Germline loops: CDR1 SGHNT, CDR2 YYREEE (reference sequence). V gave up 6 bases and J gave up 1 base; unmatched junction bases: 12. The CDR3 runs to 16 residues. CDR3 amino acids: CASTLQGIIFNYGYTF. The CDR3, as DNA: TGTGCCAGCACCTTACAGGGGATTATCTTTAACTATGGCTACACCTTC.